This T cell receptor beta chain was sequenced in a study of T cell repertoires in cytomegalovirus infection. TCRdb fed the reads into MiXCR, producing one record per CDR3 protein. This sample carries 650,000 to 850,000 distinct CDR3 sequences, 25% to 35% of them seen once, and the ten largest clones take 10% to 15%. A note on this clonotype: Antigen: not known.

Sequenced here: cultured CD8+ T cells from PBMCs, sampled from culture after CMV antigen stimulation. This TCR was recovered from a human donor in good health (CMV status not recorded). Some clones in this sample may be carry-over from other donors' samples.

The CDR3 is CASSPEDRRSSYEQYF. CDR3 nucleotide sequence: TGTGCCAGCAGCCCAGAGGACAGGCGTTCCTCCTACGAGCAGTACTTC. J is TRBJ2-7 and V is TRBV9; 7 positions match TRBD1. The CDR3 runs 16 residues. The V gene's germline CDR1 is SGDLS and CDR2 YYNGEE. The V gene end was trimmed by 4 bases and the J gene end by 0 bases; junction bases not matched to a gene: 10.